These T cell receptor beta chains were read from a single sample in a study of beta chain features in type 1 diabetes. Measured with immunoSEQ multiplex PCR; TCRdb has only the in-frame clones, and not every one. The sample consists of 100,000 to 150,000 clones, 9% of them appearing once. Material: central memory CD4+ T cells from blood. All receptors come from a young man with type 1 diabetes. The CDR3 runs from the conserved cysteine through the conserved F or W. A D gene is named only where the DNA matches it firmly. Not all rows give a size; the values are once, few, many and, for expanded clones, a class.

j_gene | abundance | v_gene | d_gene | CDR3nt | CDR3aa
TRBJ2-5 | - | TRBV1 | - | TGCACCAGCAGCCAGGAGACTAGCGGGGACCAAGAGACCCAGTACTTC | CTSSQETSGDQETQYF
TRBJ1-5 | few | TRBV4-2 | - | TGTGCCAGCAGCCAAGATACAGACAATCAGCCCCAGCATTTT | CASSQDTDNQPQHF
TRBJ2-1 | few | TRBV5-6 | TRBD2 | TGTGCCAGCAGCGGGGACTATCGTTCCAATGAGCAGTTCTTC | CASSGDYRSNEQFF
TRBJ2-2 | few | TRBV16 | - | TGTGCCAGCAGCCAATCTCCCAACTTGAACACCGGGGAGCTGTTTTTT | CASSQSPNLNTGELFF
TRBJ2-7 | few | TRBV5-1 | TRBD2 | TGCGCCAGCAGCTTGACTAGCGGGACTTACGAGCAGTACTTC | CASSLTSGTYEQYF
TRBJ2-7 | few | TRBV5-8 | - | TGTGCCAGCAGTCGATTACAGGGTTACGAGCAGTACTTC | CASSRLQGYEQYF
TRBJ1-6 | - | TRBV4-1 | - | TGCGCCAGCAGCCAAGGACAGAACTATAATTCACCCCTCCACTTT | CASSQGQNYNSPLHF
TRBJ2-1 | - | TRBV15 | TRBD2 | TGTGCCACCAGCAAGTCCCCCGCGGGGGGGAAGTTCTTC | CATSKSPAGGKFF
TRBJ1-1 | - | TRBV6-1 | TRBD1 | TGTGCCAGCAGTGACCCGGGACAGGGAGGGACTGAAGCTTTCTTT | CASSDPGQGGTEAFF
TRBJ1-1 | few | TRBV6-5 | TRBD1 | TGTGCCAGCAGTTATCAACAGGGGGCTGAAGCTTTCTTT | CASSYQQGAEAFF
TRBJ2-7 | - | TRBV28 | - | TGTGCCAGCAGTTTATATCAGGGCAGCTCCTACGAGCAGTACTTC | CASSLYQGSSYEQYF
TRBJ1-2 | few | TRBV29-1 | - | TGCAGCGTTACGGCCCCAGGGTTAACGGATGGCTACACCTTC | CSVTAPGLTDGYTF
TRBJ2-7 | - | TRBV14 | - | TGTGCCAGCAGCCAAGGATCTCCCTCCTACGAGCAGTACTTC | CASSQGSPSYEQYF
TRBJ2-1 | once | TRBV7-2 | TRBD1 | TGTGCCAGCAGCACGGGACAGGGAGGTTACAATGAGCAGTTCTTC | CASSTGQGGYNEQFF
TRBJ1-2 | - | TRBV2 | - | TGTGCCAGCAGTGTCGACAGGAAGGGCTATGGCTACACCTTC | CASSVDRKGYGYTF
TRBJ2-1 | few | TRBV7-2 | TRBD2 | TGTGCCAGCACCACCATATCGGGGGGTGAGCAGTTCTTC | CASTTISGGEQFF
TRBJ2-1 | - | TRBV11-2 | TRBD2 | TGTGCCAGCAGCTTAGGGAGACTAGCGGGGGGCTACAATGAGCAGTTCTTC | CASSLGRLAGGYNEQFF
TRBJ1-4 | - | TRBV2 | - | TGTGCCAGCAGTGAATGGACGGGGACTAATGAAAAACTGTTTTTT | CASSEWTGTNEKLFF
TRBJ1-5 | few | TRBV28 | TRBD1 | TGTGCCAGCACCACCCTCGGACAGGGTGCTCAGCCCCAGCATTTT | CASTTLGQGAQPQHF
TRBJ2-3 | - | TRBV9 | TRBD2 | TGTGCCAGCACCATGGGACTAGCACTAAGTACGCAGTATTTT | CASTMGLALSTQYF
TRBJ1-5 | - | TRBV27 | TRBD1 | TGTGCCAGCAGACCGCAGTTGGGGACAGGGATGTATCAGCCCCAGCATTTT | CASRPQLGTGMYQPQHF
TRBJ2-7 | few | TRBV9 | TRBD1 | TGTGCCAGCAGCGTAGGTAACAGGGGCCCTTACGAGCAGTACTTC | CASSVGNRGPYEQYF
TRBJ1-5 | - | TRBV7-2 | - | TGTGCCAGCAGCCAAGACACCGATCAGCCCCAGCATTTT | CASSQDTDQPQHF